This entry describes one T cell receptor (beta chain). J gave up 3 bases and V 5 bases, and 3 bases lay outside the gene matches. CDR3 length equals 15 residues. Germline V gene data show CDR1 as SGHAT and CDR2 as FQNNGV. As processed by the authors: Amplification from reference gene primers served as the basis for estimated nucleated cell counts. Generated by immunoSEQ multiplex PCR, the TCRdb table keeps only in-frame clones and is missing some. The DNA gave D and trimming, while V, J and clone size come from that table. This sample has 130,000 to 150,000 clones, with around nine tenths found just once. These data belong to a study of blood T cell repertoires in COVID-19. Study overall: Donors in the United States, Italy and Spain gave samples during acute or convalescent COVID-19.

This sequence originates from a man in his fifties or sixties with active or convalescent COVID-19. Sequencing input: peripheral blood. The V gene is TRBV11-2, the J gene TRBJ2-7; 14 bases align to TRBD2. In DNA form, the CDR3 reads TGTGCCAGCAGCCTCGGACTAGCGGGAGGCTACGAGCAGTACTTC. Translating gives CASSLGLAGGYEQYF.